The 25 T cell receptor beta chains below all came from one sample that was sequenced in a study of T-cell memory formation after mild COVID-19. MiXCR, applied by TCRdb to the 5' RACE reads, yields one record per CDR3 protein. The repertoire includes roughly 130,000 distinct CDR3 sequences, 15% to 20% of them detected once, and more than 11% sits in the top ten. The sample consisted of PBMCs or a T cell subset sorted from them (not recorded which). The receptors stem from an adult woman who had mild COVID-19 (a few samples of this study predate the infection). Cell type and time point are not known.

The chain employs TRBV15 and TRBJ2-1, with 9 bases aligning to TRBD2. V shed 0 bases and J 11 bases; nucleotides not matched to a gene: 5. In germline, CDR1 is LNHNV, CDR2 YYDKDF (reference sequence). The CDR3 covers 14 residues. CDR3 nucleotide sequence: TGTGCCACCAGCAGAGATGGGCTAGCGGGGAAGCAGTTCTTC. This gives the protein CATSRDGLAGKQFF.

This CDR3 is CATADRAGTDTQYF. The CDR3 coding sequence is TGTGCCACCGCCGACAGGGCGGGCACAGATACGCAGTATTTT. The chain uses TRBV24-1 and TRBJ2-3, with TRBD1 matching 7 bases. The J segment lost 1 base and the V segment lost 9 bases, leaving 6 bases of the junction unmatched. The germline V gene has CDR1 KGHDR and CDR2 SFDVKD. The CDR3 loop spans 14 amino acids.

A few counts support this clonotype. The V call is TRBV29-1, the J call TRBJ1-2; tentative D call: TRBD1 (5 bases). This CDR3 is built from 13 residues. Trimming left V 7 bases short and J 4 bases short, with 16 bases between. Germline values: CDR1 SQVTM, CDR2 ANQGSEA. CDR3 region: CSAIGGTSYGYTF. The CDR3 DNA sequence: TGCAGCGCAATCGGGGGGACGAGCTATGGCTACACCTTC. The full variable domain, with the rest looked up from reference TRBV29-1 and TRBJ1-2, is SAVISQKPSRDICQRGTSLTIQCQVDSQVTMMFWYRQQPGQSLTLIATANQGSEATYESGFVIDKFPISRPNLTFSTLTVSNMSPEDSSIYLCSAIGGTSYGYTFGSGTRLTVV.

The gene calls are TRBV29-1 and TRBJ2-7, with D maybe TRBD1 (5 bases). CDR1 is SQVTM and CDR2 is ANQGSEA in the germline V gene. The CDR3 runs to 11 residues. The V end lost 7 bases, the J end lost 7 bases, and 14 bases lay between the germline ends. The CDR3 loop reads CSGRWYREQYF. The CDR3, as DNA: TGCAGCGGGCGATGGTACAGGGAGCAGTACTTC.

The J gene is TRBJ2-1, the V gene TRBV5-1; either TRBD1 or TRBD2 may supply D (5 bases each). Looked up from germline, CDR1 is SGHRS and CDR2 is YFSETQ. The CDR3 contains 14 residues. V was clipped by 4 bases and J by 4 bases, with 12 bases between them. Here the CDR3 DNA reads TGCGCCAGCAGCCTGGGGGACGAATACAATGAGCAGTTCTTC. Amino acid sequence: CASSLGDEYNEQFF.

This clonotype was seen at least ten times. The chain is built from TRBV7-2 and TRBJ1-1, with no clear D. The V and J ends lost 1 base and 6 bases respectively, with 15 bases between them. Germline V gene sequence: CDR1 SGHTA, CDR2 FQGNSA. The CDR3 is made up of 15 amino acids. The CDR3: CASSLEVVGIAEAFF. The CDR3 bases are TGTGCCAGCAGCTTAGAAGTGGTTGGGATCGCTGAAGCTTTCTTT.

As for this clonotype: One end of the junction does not line up with germline, which may come from a read error. This rearrangement joins TRBV4-2 to TRBJ1-2; D not resolved. The CDR3 sequence is 16 residues long. Germline loops: CDR1 LGHNA, CDR2 YNFKEQ. CDR3 sequence: CASSQPDGNVNYCYTF. In nucleotides, the CDR3 is TGTGCCAGCAGCCAGCCGGATGGGAATGTTAACTATTGCTACACCTTC.

This clonotype was seen a handful of times. The chain combines TRBV11-2 with TRBJ2-7; TRBD2 matches 7 bases. The CDR3 extends over 13 amino acids. Trimming removed 1 base from V and 4 bases from J; junction bases left unmatched: 1. Germline lookup yields CDR1 SGHAT and CDR2 FQNNGV. The CDR3 DNA is TGTGCCAGCAGCTTAGGGGGACTATACGAGCAGTACTTC. Translated, it gives CASSLGGLYEQYF.

This clonotype was found a few times. J is TRBJ2-2 and V is TRBV4-3; 13 bases are a match to TRBD2. Per the germline V gene, CDR1 is LGHNA and CDR2 is YSLEER. V dropped 1 base and J dropped 5; count of bases not matched to a gene: 7. The CDR3 has 18 amino acids. The CDR3 spells CASSQAGLAGEYTGELFF. The CDR3 DNA follows: TGCGCCAGCAGCCAAGCCGGACTAGCGGGAGAATATACCGGGGAGCTGTTTTTT.

The rearrangement uses TRBV5-1 and TRBJ1-1, with D perhaps TRBD1 (5 bases). The germline V gene encodes CDR1 SGHRS and CDR2 YFSETQ. The CDR3 contains 13 residues. Trimming stripped 7 bases from V and 3 bases from J, with 13 bases between. The CDR3 DNA reads as TGCGCCAGCCAGGGCCTGGGGGACACTGAAGCTTTCTTT. As protein: CASQGLGDTEAFF.

As DNA, the CDR3 is TGTGCCAGTAGGGACACCGGGCCCGAGCAGTACTTC. Translating gives CASRDTGPEQYF. The rearrangement joins TRBV19 to TRBJ2-7; D perhaps matches TRBD1 (5 bases). The V and J ends lost 6 bases and 6 bases respectively, with 12 bases between them. CDR3 size: 12 residues. Germline CDR1 is LNHDA and CDR2 is SQIVND (reference sequence).

CDR3 coding DNA: TGCAGTGCTAGAGATTCGACTAGCGGGAGTCGAGGGGAGCTGTTTTTT. Protein product: CSARDSTSGSRGELFF. The rearrangement links TRBV20-1 to TRBJ2-2, with 12 nucleotides matching TRBD2. CDR3 length: 16 residues. Germline CDR1 and CDR2: DFQATT and SNEGSKA (reference sequence). After removal of 0 bases from V and 8 bases from J, the junction contained 7 bases not matched to a gene.

This clonotype appeared many times. Here the CDR3 DNA reads TGTGCCAGCAGCTTAAAGAGGCTGGTGAACATTGCCGGGGAGCTGTTTTTT. It yields the protein CASSLKRLVNIAGELFF. J is TRBJ2-2 and V is TRBV7-8; no reliable D call. This CDR3 region has 17 residues. Germline values: CDR1 SGHVS, CDR2 FQNEAQ. Trimming stripped 2 bases from V and 6 bases from J, with 19 bases between. Filled out from reference TRBV7-8 and TRBJ2-2, the complete variable domain reads GAGVSQSPRYKVAKRGQDVALRCDPISGHVSLFWYQQALGQGPEFLTYFQNEAQLDKSGLPSDRFFAERPEGSVSTLKIQRTQQEDSAVYLCASSLKRLVNIAGELFFGEGSRLTVL.

In this sample, this clonotype turned up many times. The rearrangement uses TRBV5-1 and TRBJ2-1; TRBD1 matches 12 bases. Germline lookup yields CDR1 SGHRS and CDR2 YFSETQ. The CDR3 has 19 amino acids. Trimming removed 2 bases from V and 0 bases from J; junction bases left unmatched: 9. CDR3 DNA: TGCGCCAGCAGCTTAGGGACAGGGGGCTCCCAAAGCTCCTACAATGAGCAGTTCTTC. It encodes CASSLGTGGSQSSYNEQFF.

The chain carries TRBV3-1 and TRBJ2-2; 9 bases align to TRBD1. The CDR3 contains 14 residues. The J segment lost 7 bases and the V segment lost 4 bases, leaving 4 bases of the junction unmatched. Germline loops: CDR1 LGHDT, CDR2 YNNKEL (reference sequence). The DNA of the CDR3 is TGTGCCAGCAGCCTCGGGACAGGGCACGGGGAGCTGTTTTTT. Translated: CASSLGTGHGELFF. The complete variable domain, with remaining parts taken from reference TRBV3-1 and TRBJ2-2, reads DTAVSQTPKYLVTQMGNDKSIKCEQNLGHDTMYWYKQDSKKFLKIMFSYNNKELIINETVPNRFSPKSPDKAHLNLHINSLELGDSAVYFCASSLGTGHGELFFGEGSRLTVL.

The V gene is TRBV11-2, the J gene TRBJ2-7, with 9 bases lining up with TRBD1. The CDR3 length is 15 residues. V trimming: 3 bases; J trimming: 7 bases; junction bases outside the gene matches: 10. CDR1 SGHAT and CDR2 FQNNGV come from the germline V gene. CDR3 sequence: CASSFSGTGLGEQYF. DNA for the CDR3: TGTGCCAGCAGCTTCTCGGGGACAGGGCTGGGAGAGCAGTACTTC.

This clonotype was counted a few times. The chain joins TRBV20-1 to TRBJ2-7, with 13 bases identical to TRBD2. The CDR3 has 14 amino acids. CDR1 and CDR2 (germline): DFQATT, SNEGSKA (reference sequence). Losses at the gene ends were 4 bases for V and 5 bases for J; bases not matched to a gene: 5. The CDR3 here is CSAKGLAGADEQYF. The CDR3, as DNA: TGCAGTGCTAAAGGACTAGCGGGAGCAGACGAGCAGTACTTC.

This chain joins TRBV20-1 and TRBJ1-2; TRBD1 agrees at 7 bases. After removal of 3 bases from V and 14 bases from J, the junction contained 15 bases not matched to a gene. This CDR3 spans 13 amino acids. CDR1 and CDR2 from the germline V gene are DFQATT and SNEGSKA (reference sequence). The CDR3 bases are TGCAGTGCTAGTGAAAGGGGGCGATCCGCTAGAACCTTC. It codes for CSASERGRSARTF.

This clonotype has ten or more counts. The J gene is TRBJ2-7, the V gene TRBV12-3 or TRBV12-4; D is undetermined. This CDR3 is built from 11 residues. V shed 6 bases and J shed 2 bases, with 5 bases lying between them. The CDR3 here is CASSTTYEQYF. The CDR3, as DNA: TGTGCCAGCAGCACAACCTACGAGCAGTACTTC.

This clonotype was recorded a few times. The rearrangement joins TRBV29-1 to TRBJ2-4, with no clear D. V was cut by 6 bases and J by 0 bases, with 9 bases left in between. CDR3 length: 13 amino acids. CDR1 and CDR2 from the germline V gene are SQVTM and ANQGSEA. CDR3 bases: TGCAGCGTCCTGACGAGAGCCAAAAACATTCAGTACTTC. This translates into CSVLTRAKNIQYF.

This rearrangement joins TRBV12-3 or TRBV12-4 to TRBJ1-2, with 7 bases that match TRBD1. This CDR3 region has 12 residues. With V trimmed by 5 bases and J by 10 bases, 7 bases remained unmatched. DNA for the CDR3: TGTGCCAGCAGTCCCGGACAGGTCCTCTACACCTTC. Residues: CASSPGQVLYTF.

The CDR3 bases are TGTGCCAGCAGTTCCCGGGTGGTGTGGTGGGGACCGGGGGTGGACATTCAGTTCTTC. Encoded protein: CASSSRVVWWGPGVDIQFF. The V and J genes are TRBV27 and TRBJ2-1; D is possibly TRBD2 (6 bases). Trimming cost V 4 bases and J 13 bases, with 35 bases left between them. The length of the CDR3 is 19 residues. Per germline, CDR1 MNHEY and CDR2 SMNVEV (reference sequence).

This clonotype came up a few times. The V gene is TRBV5-6, the J gene TRBJ2-2, with D hard to call. This CDR3 is built from 12 residues. The germline gives CDR1 SGHDT, CDR2 YYEEEE. The ends were cut back, 2 bases at V and 7 bases at J, with 6 bases in the middle. The CDR3 reads CASSFVVGELFF. For the CDR3, the DNA is TGTGCCAGCAGCTTCGTGGTCGGGGAGCTGTTTTTT.

This clonotype was counted a few times. The rearrangement links TRBV29-1 to TRBJ1-2, with no clear D. Per germline, CDR1 SQVTM and CDR2 ANQGSEA. The CDR3 covers 13 residues. V lost 2 bases and J 2 bases, leaving 9 bases between the germline ends. The CDR3 region has the DNA TGCAGCGTTGAACCGGGGTCGAACTATGGCTACACCTTC. It yields the protein CSVEPGSNYGYTF.

This sequence joins TRBV11-2 and TRBJ2-7; D possibly uses TRBD1 or TRBD2 (5 bases each). The germline V and J ends were trimmed by 1 base and 2 bases, with 12 bases remaining between them. The CDR3 has 15 residues. Germline V gene sequence: CDR1 SGHAT, CDR2 FQNNGV. CDR3 nucleotides: TGTGCCAGCAGCTTAGGGGGGATATCTGCCTACGAGCAGTACTTC. It is translated as CASSLGGISAYEQYF.